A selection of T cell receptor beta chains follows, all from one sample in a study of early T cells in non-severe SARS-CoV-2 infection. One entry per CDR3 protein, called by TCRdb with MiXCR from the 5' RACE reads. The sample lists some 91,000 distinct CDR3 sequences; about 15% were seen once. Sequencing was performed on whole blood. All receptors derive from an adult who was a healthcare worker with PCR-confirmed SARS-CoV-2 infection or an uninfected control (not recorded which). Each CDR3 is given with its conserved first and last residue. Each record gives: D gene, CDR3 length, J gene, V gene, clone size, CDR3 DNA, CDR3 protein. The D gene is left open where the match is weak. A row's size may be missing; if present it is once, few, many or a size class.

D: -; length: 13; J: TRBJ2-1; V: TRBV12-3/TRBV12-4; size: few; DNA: TGTGCCAGCAGTTTCGGGGGATCCAATGAGCAGTTCTTC; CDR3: CASSFGGSNEQFF
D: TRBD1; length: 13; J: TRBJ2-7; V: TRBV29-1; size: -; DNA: TGCAGCGTTGCGGGACAGTACTCCTACGAGCAGTACTTC; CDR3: CSVAGQYSYEQYF
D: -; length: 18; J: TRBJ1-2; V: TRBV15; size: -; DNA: TGTGCCACCAGCGGTAAAATCTCAACAGGGACCTTTGAGTATGGCTACACCTTC; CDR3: CATSGKISTGTFEYGYTF
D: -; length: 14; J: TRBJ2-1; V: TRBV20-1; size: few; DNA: TGCAGTGCTAGAGACGGGAGAGTAATCAATGAGCAGTTCTTC; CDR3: CSARDGRVINEQFF
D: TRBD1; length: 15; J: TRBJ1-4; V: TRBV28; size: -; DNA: TGTGCCAGCACCCTTCCCGGGACAGGGGCCGAAAAACTGTTTTTT; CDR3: CASTLPGTGAEKLFF
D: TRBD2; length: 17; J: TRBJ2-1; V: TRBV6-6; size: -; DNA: TGTGCCAGCAGTTACACCCTTCGAGAAGCGGGAGGGCCGATGTACTTCTTC; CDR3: CASSYTLREAGGPMYFF
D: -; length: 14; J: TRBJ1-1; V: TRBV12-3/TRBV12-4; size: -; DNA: TGTGCCAGCAGTCATTACAGGGATGTGGGCGAAGCTTTCTTT; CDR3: CASSHYRDVGEAFF
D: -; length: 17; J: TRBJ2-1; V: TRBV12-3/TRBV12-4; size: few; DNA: TGTGCCAGCAGTTTAGCGCTAGGTCGGCTACCCTACAATGAGCAGTTCTTC; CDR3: CASSLALGRLPYNEQFF
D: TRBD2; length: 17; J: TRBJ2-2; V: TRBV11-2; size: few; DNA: TGTGCCAGCAGCCCCGGGCTAGCGGGAGATTTAACCGGGGAGCTGTTTTTT; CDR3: CASSPGLAGDLTGELFF
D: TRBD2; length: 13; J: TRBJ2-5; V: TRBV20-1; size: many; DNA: TGCAGTGCGAGAGCGGGGAGGGCAGAGACCCAGTACTTC; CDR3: CSARAGRAETQYF
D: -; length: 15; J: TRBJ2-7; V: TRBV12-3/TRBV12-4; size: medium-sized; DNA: TGTGCCAGCAGGCAGGCCCAGGGTGGGCTCTACGAGCAGTACTTC; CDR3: CASRQAQGGLYEQYF
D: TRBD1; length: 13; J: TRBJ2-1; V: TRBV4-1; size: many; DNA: TGCGCCAGCAGCCCGGGGACAGGTCATGAGCAGTTCTTC; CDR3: CASSPGTGHEQFF
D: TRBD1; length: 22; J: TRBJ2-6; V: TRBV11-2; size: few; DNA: TGTGCCAGCAGCTTATTATGGGGTAATCGGGACAGGGAAGGCTCTGGGGCCAACGTCCTGACTTTC; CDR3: CASSLLWGNRDREGSGANVLTF
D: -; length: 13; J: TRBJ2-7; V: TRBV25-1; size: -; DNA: TGTGCCAGCAGTTCCCCAGCCCGAGGAGAGCAGTACTTC; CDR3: CASSSPARGEQYF
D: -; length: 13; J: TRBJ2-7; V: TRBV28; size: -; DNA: TGTGCCAGCAGTTTAATCCACAGGGACGAGCAGTACTTC; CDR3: CASSLIHRDEQYF
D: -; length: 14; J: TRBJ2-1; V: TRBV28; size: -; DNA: TGTGCCAGCAGTTTAACCGGACAGTTAAATGAGCAGTTCTTC; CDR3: CASSLTGQLNEQFF
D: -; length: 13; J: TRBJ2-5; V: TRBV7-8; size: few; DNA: TGTGCCAGCAGCCCAGGCCTCCGAGAGACCCAGTACTTC; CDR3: CASSPGLRETQYF
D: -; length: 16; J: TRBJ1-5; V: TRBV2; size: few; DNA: TGTGCCAGCAGTGGGGTGGCGCTCGTTAGCAATCAGCCCCAGCATTTT; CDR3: CASSGVALVSNQPQHF
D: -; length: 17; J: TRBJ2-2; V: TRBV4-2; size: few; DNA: TGTGCCAGCAGCCAAGAACCGCTCAGGTTGAACACCGGGGAGCTGTTTTTT; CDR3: CASSQEPLRLNTGELFF
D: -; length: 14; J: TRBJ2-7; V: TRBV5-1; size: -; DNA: TGCGCCAGCAGCCTCGGAAAGCCAGGGTACGAGCAGTACTTC; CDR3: CASSLGKPGYEQYF
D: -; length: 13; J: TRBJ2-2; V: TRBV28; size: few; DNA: TGTGCCAGCAGTTGGACCAACACCGGGGAGCTGTTTTTT; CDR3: CASSWTNTGELFF
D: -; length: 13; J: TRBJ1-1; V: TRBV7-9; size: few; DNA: TGTGCCAGCAGCGCGACCGTGAACACTGAAGCTTTCTTT; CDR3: CASSATVNTEAFF
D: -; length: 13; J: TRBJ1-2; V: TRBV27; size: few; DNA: TGTGCCAGCAGGGAGTCCGTCCTTGGCGGCTACACCTTC; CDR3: CASRESVLGGYTF
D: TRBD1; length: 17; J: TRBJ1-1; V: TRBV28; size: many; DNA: TGTGCCAGCAGTTTAACGTCGGGACAGGGACGGAACACTGAAGCTTTCTTT; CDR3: CASSLTSGQGRNTEAFF
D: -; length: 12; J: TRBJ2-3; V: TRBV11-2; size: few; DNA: TGTGCCAGCAGCCCATGGGCCCCAACGCAGTATTTT; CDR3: CASSPWAPTQYF
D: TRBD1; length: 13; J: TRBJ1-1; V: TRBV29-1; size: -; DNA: TGCAGCGCCCAGGGGTCAGGGGGCACTGAAGCTTTCTTT; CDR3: CSAQGSGGTEAFF
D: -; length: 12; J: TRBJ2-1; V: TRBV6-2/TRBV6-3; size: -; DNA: TGTGCCAGCAGCATTGGACTAATTGAGCAGTTCTTC; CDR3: CASSIGLIEQFF
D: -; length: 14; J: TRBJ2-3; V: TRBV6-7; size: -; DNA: TGTGCCAGCCCCAGGAGAGGGCACCCAGATACGCAGTATTTT; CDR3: CASPRRGHPDTQYF
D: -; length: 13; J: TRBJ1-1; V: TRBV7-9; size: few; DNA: TGTGCCTGCACCACTGGGGGATACACTGAAGCTTTCTTT; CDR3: CACTTGGYTEAFF
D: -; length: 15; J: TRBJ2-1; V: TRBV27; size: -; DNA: TGTGCCAGCAGTTTAGTCGTTCAACCCTACAATGAGCAGTTCTTC; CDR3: CASSLVVQPYNEQFF
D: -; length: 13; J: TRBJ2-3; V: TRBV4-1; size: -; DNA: TGCGCCAGCAGCCTTACAGAAACAGATACGCAGTATTTT; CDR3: CASSLTETDTQYF
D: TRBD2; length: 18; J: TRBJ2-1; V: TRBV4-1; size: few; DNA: TGCGCCAGCAGCCAAAGGATAGCTAGCGGGCCGTCCGGCAATGAGCAGTTCTTC; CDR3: CASSQRIASGPSGNEQFF
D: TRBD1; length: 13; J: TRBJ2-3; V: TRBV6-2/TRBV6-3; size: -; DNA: TGTGCCAGCAGCGGGACAGGGTGGAATACGCAGTATTTT; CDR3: CASSGTGWNTQYF
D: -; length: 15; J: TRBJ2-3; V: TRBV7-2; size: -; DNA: TGTGCCAGCAGCACGAACTACCAGAACACAGATACGCAGTATTTT; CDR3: CASSTNYQNTDTQYF
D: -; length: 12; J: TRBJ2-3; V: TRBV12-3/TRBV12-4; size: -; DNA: TGTGCCAGCAGTCTCTTAGTGGATACGCAGTATTTT; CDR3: CASSLLVDTQYF
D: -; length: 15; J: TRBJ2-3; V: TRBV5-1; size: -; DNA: TGCGCCAGCAGCTCTCCGACCTCTAGCACAGATACGCAGTATTTT; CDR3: CASSSPTSSTDTQYF
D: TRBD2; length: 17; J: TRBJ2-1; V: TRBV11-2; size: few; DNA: TGTGCCAGCAGCTTCACCCCCGGACTAGCGGGAGGGGTTGAGCAGTTCTTC; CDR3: CASSFTPGLAGGVEQFF
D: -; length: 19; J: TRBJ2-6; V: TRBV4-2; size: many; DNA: TGTGCCAGCAGCCAAGATTGGTACGGGGCCATAGCTGGGGCCAACGTCCTGACTTTC; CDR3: CASSQDWYGAIAGANVLTF
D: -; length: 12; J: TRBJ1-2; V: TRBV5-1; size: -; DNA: TGCGCCAGCAGCTCGGGGACCTATGGCTACACCTTC; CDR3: CASSSGTYGYTF
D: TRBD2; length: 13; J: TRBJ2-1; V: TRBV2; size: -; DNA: TGTGCCAGCGGGACTAGCGGGAGAAATGAGCAGTTCTTC; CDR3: CASGTSGRNEQFF
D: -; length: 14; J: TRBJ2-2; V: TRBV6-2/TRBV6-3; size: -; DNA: TGTGCCAGCAGACCACGAGGGAACACCGGGGAGCTGTTTTTT; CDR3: CASRPRGNTGELFF
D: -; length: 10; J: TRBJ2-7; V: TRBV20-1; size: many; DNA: TGCAGTCCTCGGGGTTCCGAGCAGTACTTC; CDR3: CSPRGSEQYF
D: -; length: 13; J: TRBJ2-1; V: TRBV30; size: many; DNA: TGTGCCTGGGACACCGGGACACCCCCTGGATGGTTCTTC; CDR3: CAWDTGTPPGWFF
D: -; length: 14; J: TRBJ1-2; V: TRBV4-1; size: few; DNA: TGCGCCAGCAGCCAAGGCGACGCAAGCTATGGCTACACCTTC; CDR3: CASSQGDASYGYTF